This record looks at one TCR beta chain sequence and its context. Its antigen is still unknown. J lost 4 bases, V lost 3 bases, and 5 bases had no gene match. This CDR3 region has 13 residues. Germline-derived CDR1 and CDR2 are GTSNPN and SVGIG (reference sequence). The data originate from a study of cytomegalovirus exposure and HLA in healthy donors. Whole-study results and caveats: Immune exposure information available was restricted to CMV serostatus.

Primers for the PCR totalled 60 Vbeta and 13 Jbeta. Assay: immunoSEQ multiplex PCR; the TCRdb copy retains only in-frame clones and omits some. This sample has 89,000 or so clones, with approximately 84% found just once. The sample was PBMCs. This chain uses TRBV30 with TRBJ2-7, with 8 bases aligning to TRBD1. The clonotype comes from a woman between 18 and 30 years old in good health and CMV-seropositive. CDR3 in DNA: TGTGCCTGGAGATGGCAGGGGGCTTACGAGCAGTACTTC. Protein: CAWRWQGAYEQYF.